One sample yielded the 4 T cell receptor beta chains listed below, sequenced in a study of blood T cell repertoires in COVID-19. Profiling relied on immunoSEQ multiplex PCR, and the TCRdb table lists in-frame clones only, not all of them. Here the sample spans 200,000 to 250,000 clones, almost 85% being singletons. The source material was PBMCs or T cells enriched from blood (not recorded which). All receptors come from a man in his forties or fifties who had recovered from COVID-19.

This chain connects TRBV13 to TRBJ2-7; TRBD2 matches 7 bases. The CDR3 totals 16 residues. The germline CDR1 and CDR2 sequences are PRHDT and FYEKMQ (reference sequence). V shed 0 bases, J shed 5 bases, and the junction held 10 bases outside the gene matches. The CDR3, as DNA: TGTGCCAGCAGCTTAGGGGGCGGGAGAGTAGATAACGAGCAGTACTTC. This encodes CASSLGGGRVDNEQYF. Together with reference TRBV13 and TRBJ2-7, the CDR3 gives the full variable domain: AAGVIQSPRHLIKEKRETATLKCYPIPRHDTVYWYQQGPGQDPQFLISFYEKMQSDKGSIPDRFSAQQFSDYHSELNMSSLELGDSALYFCASSLGGGRVDNEQYFGPGTRLTVT.

The J gene is TRBJ1-5, the V gene TRBV28, with unresolved D. The CDR3 totals 16 residues. Germline CDR1 and CDR2: MDHEN and SYDVKM. The V end lost 6 bases, the J end lost 4 bases, and 19 bases lay between the germline ends. CDR3 region: CASSPTKPPANQPQHF. The DNA for the CDR3 is TGTGCCAGCAGCCCTACTAAGCCTCCTGCAAATCAGCCCCAGCATTTT. The whole variable domain, remainder taken from reference TRBV28 and TRBJ1-5, is DVKVTQSSRYLVKRTGEKVFLECVQDMDHENMFWYRQDPGLGLRLIYFSYDVKMKEKGDIPEGYSVSREKKERFSLILESASTNQTSMYLCASSPTKPPANQPQHFGDGTRLSIL.

This clone was counted a single time. The genes are TRBV12-3 or TRBV12-4 and TRBJ2-2; no reliable D call. The V end lost 2 bases, the J end lost 6 bases, and 4 bases lay between the germline ends. CDR3 length: 12 amino acids. CDR3 region: CASSLSSGELFF. The CDR3 nucleotides are TGTGCCAGCAGTTTATCGTCCGGGGAGCTGTTTTTT.

The chain is built from TRBV7-9 and TRBJ1-2; D is undetermined. Germline V gene data show CDR1 as SEHNR and CDR2 as FQNEAQ (reference sequence). Trimming shortened V by 2 bases and J by 0 bases, and 7 bases separated the two germline ends. This CDR3 contains 14 residues. CDR3 sequence reads: CASSLYKTNYGYTF. The CDR3, as DNA: TGTGCCAGCAGCTTATACAAGACTAACTATGGCTACACCTTC.